This TCR beta chain was retrieved from a study of T cells in narcolepsy. Profiled with immunoSEQ multiplex PCR; TCRdb holds only in-frame clones, not every one. The data hold 15,000 to 17,000 clones, with over 75% observed a single time. This CDR3 spans 15 amino acids. V shed 3 bases, J shed 4 bases, and the junction held 7 bases outside the gene matches. Germline V gene sequence: CDR1 SGHTA, CDR2 FQGTGA. This chain links TRBV7-3 with TRBJ1-1, with TRBD1 matching 8 bases. The sequenced sample was memory (CD45RA-) CD4+ T cells from blood. The receptor's source is a human donor in good health. CDR3 protein: CASSFDRGTGTEAFF. The DNA for the CDR3 is TGTGCCAGCAGCTTCGACAGGGGCACTGGCACTGAAGCTTTCTTT.